The 8 T cell receptor beta chains listed next were all sequenced from one sample in a study of human T cells and chemical hapten exposure. Noted time point: patch test 2, 6 weeks after DPC sensitization. Treatment meaning: therapeutic diphenylcyclopropenone sensitization with weekly scalp DPC. TCRdb ran MiXCR on the RACE reads and lists one entry per CDR3 protein. This table has 120,000 to 150,000 distinct CDR3 sequences, roughly 12% appearing once. The input for sequencing was whole blood, taken in connection with sensitization to the hapten diphenylcyclopropenone (DPC). These receptors originate from a woman in her forties or fifties with alopecia areata. Some clones in this sample may be carry-over from other donors' samples.

This clonotype appeared a single time. The rearrangement uses TRBV6-4 and TRBJ2-1; D gene unclear. V was trimmed by 0 bases and J by 0 bases, leaving 3 bases between them. Germline-derived CDR1 and CDR2 are MRHNA and SNTAGT. CDR3 size: 14 residues. This CDR3 is CASSDSGSYNEQFF. The CDR3 DNA reads TGTGCCAGCAGTGACTCGGGCTCCTACAATGAGCAGTTCTTC.

This clonotype was observed many times. The gene calls are TRBV29-1 and TRBJ1-1, with D unclear. The CDR3 extends over 8 amino acids. V was cut by 6 bases and J by 7 bases, with 3 bases left in between. CDR1 SQVTM and CDR2 ANQGSEA come from the germline V gene. The CDR3 spells CSVGEAFF. CDR3 nucleotides: TGCAGCGTGGGTGAAGCTTTCTTT.

V gene TRBV5-4 combines with J gene TRBJ1-6; maybe TRBD1 (5 bases). This CDR3 is 14 amino acids long. The germline CDR1 and CDR2 sequences are SGHNT and YYREEE (reference sequence). Trimming removed 5 bases at V and 11 bases at J, with 17 bases between. The CDR3 loop is CASRVLGTGAPLHF. CDR3 DNA: TGTGCCAGCAGGGTCTTAGGGACCGGTGCACCCCTCCACTTT.

The V and J genes are TRBV14 and TRBJ2-3; possibly TRBD2 for D (6 bases). The V end was cut by 4 bases, the J end by 4 bases, with 18 bases between. Germline V CDR1 and CDR2: SGHDN, FVKESK. The CDR3 has 16 amino acids. CDR3 protein: CASSRAPGGPADTQYF. For the CDR3, the DNA is TGTGCCAGCAGCCGGGCCCCCGGAGGGCCGGCAGATACGCAGTATTTT.

This clonotype was detected ten times or more. The chain is built from TRBV27 and TRBJ2-5; possibly TRBD1 or TRBD2 for D (5 bases each). This CDR3 has 16 residues. CDR1 MNHEY and CDR2 SMNVEV come from the germline V gene (reference sequence). Trimming shortened V by 1 base and J by 2 bases, and 14 bases separated the two germline ends. The CDR3 nucleotides read TGTGCCAGCAGTTTATTGGGACCCCTGCTACAAGAGACCCAGTACTTC. It codes for CASSLLGPLLQETQYF.

The chain is built from TRBV7-8 and TRBJ1-4; no firm D call. Germline V gene sequence: CDR1 SGHVS, CDR2 FQNEAQ. V dropped 8 bases and J dropped 6 bases, with 10 bases sitting between them. This CDR3 contains 12 residues. CDR3 amino acids: CASGYRHEKLFF. The CDR3 DNA sequence: TGTGCCAGCGGATACCGTCATGAAAAACTGTTTTTT.

This clonotype showed up just a few times. CDR3: CSAERLAGGQDTQYF. Here the CDR3 DNA reads TGCAGCGCCGAGCGGCTAGCGGGAGGCCAAGATACGCAGTATTTT. The gene calls are TRBV29-1 and TRBJ2-3; 11 nucleotides match TRBD2. The CDR3 has 15 residues. Germline V CDR1 and CDR2: SQVTM, ANQGSEA. Trimming took 7 bases from V and 5 from J; bases not matched to a gene: 11.

J is TRBJ2-7 and V is TRBV30, with 9 bases fitting TRBD1. Germline CDR1 reads GTSNPN; CDR2 reads SVGIG (reference sequence). This CDR3 spans 14 amino acids. With V trimmed by 4 bases and J by 0 bases, 4 bases remained unmatched. The CDR3 sequence: CAWTGQGLSYEQYF. The DNA of the CDR3 is TGTGCCTGGACCGGACAGGGGCTCTCCTACGAGCAGTACTTC.